This TCR beta chain was captured in a study of ipilimumab plus nivolumab after autologous stem cell transplantation (dated by TCRdb to the early 2020s). Some background on the complete study: Trial patients received a median of about five ipilimumab doses and 8 nivolumab doses. Primary refractory and relapsed disease were included in the DLBCL cohort, with 18-month progression-free survival of around 86% and 29%, respectively. The trial enrolled patients with high-risk diffuse large B cell lymphoma, mature T cell lymphoma, or multiple myeloma undergoing autologous transplant. The intent-to-treat population of the trial was made up of 30 to 40 patients.

Worth noting for this clone: There is no known antigen for this receptor. It has no much larger one-base neighbor in the sample; base qualities were not kept.

Library preparation employed the immunoSEQ multiplex PCR assay. TCRdb obtained this table from immuneACCESS and retained in-frame rearrangements with V and J assigned. These tables miss some clones; where compared with another copy, unresolved V genes account for less than half of the shortfall, and the remainder is unexplained. Here the sample has around 20,000 clones; 74% occur a single time. The ten largest clones capture around a quarter of the sample. Results the study describes overall, beyond this receptor: According to the authors, a biologic rationale for studying the approach further came from T cell receptor repertoire, regulatory T cell phenotype and gut microbiota profiles. Combined checkpoint inhibition as post-transplant consolidation was concluded by the authors to appear tolerable.

At the junction V is shortened by 2 bases and J by 7 bases, with 14 bases in between. CDR3 length: 14 amino acids, cysteine to phenylalanine. The read is trimmed to its CDR3 DNA, 42 bases read in frame from base 1. CDR1 is given as MNHEY and CDR2 as SVGAGI, both from the germline V gene. Starting 14 to 28 days after the autologous transplant, patients began checkpoint therapy, which included ipilimumab at 1 mg/kg intravenously on day 1 of selected weeks. Patients received nivolumab at 3 mg/kg intravenously on day 1 of weeks 1, 4, 7, 10, and every two weeks through week 26. This was a Phase Ib clinical trial that tested ipilimumab plus nivolumab, given as combined checkpoint inhibition, for consolidation following autologous stem cell transplantation.

This sample comprised PBMCs, obtained in a trial of ipilimumab plus nivolumab as post-transplant consolidation. The TCR originated in a male donor with diffuse large B-cell lymphoma. The chain links TRBV6-5 with TRBJ1-1; the D gene is perhaps TRBD1, on 6 matching bases. In nucleotides, the sequence is TGTGCCAGCAGTTACACACAGGGTGGCGGTGAAGCTTTCTTT. Translation gives CASSYTQGGGEAFF.